In this sample, the clone carrying this T cell receptor beta chain turned up many times. Germline-derived CDR1 and CDR2 are MNHNS and SASEGT. V was clipped by 2 bases and J by 8 bases; unmatched bases: 5. The CDR3 contains 15 residues. The sample is drawn from a study of T-cell reconstitution after alpha-beta-depleted transplantation in children. Unique molecular identifiers were incorporated into the prepared TCRbeta library. Each CDR3 protein is one row after TCRdb ran MiXCR on the PCR reads. The repertoire holds 350,000 to 450,000 distinct CDR3 sequences, with just over 20% as singletons. This TCR came from a human donor who donated a stem cell graft to a child with acute myeloid leukemia. The chain is built from TRBV6-1 and TRBJ2-1, with 11 bases matching TRBD2. The specimen comprised PBMCs from the stem cell graft donor, sampled from the stem cell graft. The CDR3 nucleotides read TGTGCCAGCAGTGAAAGTACTAGCGGGAGTTATGAGCAGTTCTTC. It is translated as CASSESTSGSYEQFF.